These 22 T cell receptor beta chains share one sample of origin, sequenced in a study of blood T cells in healthy people across ages. For the second PCR, which ran for roughly 6 to 12 cycles, a sample-barcoded 5' primer and a J-beta primer mix were used. TCRdb re-called the 5' RACE reads through MiXCR, storing one row per CDR3 protein. The repertoire holds about 640,000 distinct CDR3 sequences, 58% seen once, with 30% to 45% in the top ten. Sequenced material: blood. The receptors derive from a man aged 55 to 70 in good health.

This rearrangement joins TRBV12-3 or TRBV12-4 to TRBJ2-7; D perhaps matches TRBD2 (6 bases). V was clipped by 5 bases and J by 6 bases, with 20 bases between them. The CDR3 extends over 15 amino acids. CDR3 protein: CASSLHYSGVGEQYF. The CDR3 DNA sequence: TGTGCCAGCAGTCTACATTATTCGGGGGTCGGCGAGCAGTACTTC.

This clonotype was observed a handful of times. The CDR3 is CASRPDRFPNTEAFF. The CDR3, as DNA: TGTGCCAGCAGACCAGACAGGTTCCCGAACACTGAAGCTTTCTTT. The V call is TRBV6-6, the J call TRBJ1-1; D perhaps matches TRBD1 (6 bases). This CDR3 is 15 amino acids long. Germline V gene lookup returns CDR1 MNHNY and CDR2 SVGAGI (reference sequence). V lost 6 bases and J 1 base, leaving 15 bases between the germline ends.

In its sample, this clonotype was seen once. V is TRBV5-1 and J is TRBJ2-7; no reliable D call. The CDR3 is 12 residues long. Trimming left V 7 bases short and J 6 bases short, with 14 bases between. CDR1 SGHRS and CDR2 YFSETQ come from the germline V gene. Written as DNA, the CDR3 is TGCGCCAGCGCCACACCCGGGTTCGAGCAGTACTTC. This codes for CASATPGFEQYF. The complete variable domain, with remaining parts taken from reference TRBV5-1 and TRBJ2-7, reads KAGVTQTPRYLIKTRGQQVTLSCSPISGHRSVSWYQQTPGQGLQFLFEYFSETQRNKGNFPGRFSGRQFSNSRSEMNVSTLELGDSALYLCASATPGFEQYFGPGTRLTVT.

The chain joins TRBV10-2 to TRBJ1-3; no clear D. The CDR3 has 13 residues. The ends were cut back, 7 bases at V and 0 bases at J, with 7 bases in the middle. Germline V gene sequence: CDR1 WSHSY, CDR2 SAAADI. The CDR3: CASTSSSGNTIYF. The CDR3 DNA sequence: TGCGCCAGCACTTCTAGCTCTGGAAACACCATATATTTT.

This chain links TRBV9 with TRBJ2-3, with 9 bases matching TRBD1. The CDR3 is 17 residues long. V lost 0 bases, J lost 6 bases, and 11 bases stayed unmatched. Germline values: CDR1 SGDLS, CDR2 YYNGEE. The CDR3 region is CASSVEQGQGRVDTQYF. The DNA of the CDR3 is TGTGCCAGCAGCGTAGAACAAGGACAGGGGCGCGTCGATACGCAGTATTTT.

The J gene is TRBJ2-1, the V gene TRBV7-2; D possibly matches TRBD1 or TRBD2 (5 bases each). Trimming cost V 1 base and J 0 bases, with 10 bases left between them. The germline V gene has CDR1 SGHTA and CDR2 FQGNSA. CDR3 length equals 16 residues. CDR3 residues: CASSLEAGSSYNEQFF. For the CDR3, the DNA is TGTGCCAGCAGCTTAGAGGCAGGGAGCTCCTACAATGAGCAGTTCTTC.

The chain joins TRBV29-1 to TRBJ2-3, with D perhaps TRBD1 (7 bases). The length of the CDR3 is 14 residues. V gave up 7 bases and J gave up 2 bases, with 16 bases separating them. Germline V gene lookup returns CDR1 SQVTM and CDR2 ANQGSEA. The CDR3 reads CSGRQGGVTDTQYF. CDR3 nucleotides: TGCAGCGGACGACAGGGAGGAGTCACAGATACGCAGTATTTT.

The chain combines TRBV5-4 with TRBJ2-3; 9 positions match TRBD2. Trimming took 4 bases from V and 1 from J; bases not matched to a gene: 4. Germline V CDR1 and CDR2: SGHNT, YYREEE (reference sequence). There are 15 residues in the CDR3. In nucleotides, the CDR3 is TGTGCCAGCAGCCACACTAGCGGGCGCACAGATACGCAGTATTTT. Protein: CASSHTSGRTDTQYF.

CDR3 amino acids: CASSQAQGDNSPLHF. The CDR3 nucleotides read TGTGCCAGCAGCCAAGCCCAGGGGGATAATTCACCCCTCCACTTT. The J gene is TRBJ1-6, the V gene TRBV3-1; 7 bases agree with TRBD1. Losses at the gene ends were 1 base for V and 5 bases for J; bases not matched to a gene: 2. Per germline, CDR1 LGHDT and CDR2 YNNKEL (reference sequence). The CDR3 spans 15 residues.

The chain links TRBV15 to TRBJ1-2, with D unresolved. The CDR3 contains 14 residues. Germline V gives CDR1 LNHNV, CDR2 YYDKDF (reference sequence). V gave up 0 bases and J gave up 7 bases, with 12 bases separating them. DNA for the CDR3: TGTGCCACCAGCAGAGAGGGGTCCGCCTCTGGCTACACCTTC. Translated, it gives CATSREGSASGYTF.

This clonotype was found a few times. The chain carries TRBV27 and TRBJ2-7; tentatively, D is TRBD1 or TRBD2 (6 bases each). Trimming removed 6 bases from V and 0 bases from J, with 15 bases in between. Germline V gene data show CDR1 as MNHEY and CDR2 as SMNVEV (reference sequence). This CDR3 region has 15 residues. DNA of the CDR3: TGTGCCAGCAGCCGGGGGCAGATAAGCTCCTACGAGCAGTACTTC. Translated, it gives CASSRGQISSYEQYF.

The chain combines TRBV20-1 with TRBJ2-5; tentatively, D is TRBD2 (5 bases). The V end was cut by 6 bases, the J end by 5 bases, with 19 bases between. Germline V gene sequence: CDR1 DFQATT, CDR2 SNEGSKA (reference sequence). The CDR3 runs to 14 residues. The CDR3 reads CSAAEHGVAETQYF. DNA of the CDR3: TGCAGTGCCGCCGAGCACGGGGTAGCGGAGACCCAGTACTTC.

The chain uses TRBV12-3 or TRBV12-4 and TRBJ2-3; D is unresolved. V was cut by 3 bases and J by 0 bases, with 7 bases left in between. The CDR3 totals 14 residues. This chain's CDR3 is CASSFAYSTDTQYF. The CDR3 DNA is TGTGCCAGCAGTTTTGCCTATAGCACAGATACGCAGTATTTT.

The J gene is TRBJ2-3, the V gene TRBV5-1; 11 nucleotides align to TRBD2. V lost 0 bases and J lost 1; bases outside the gene matches: 7. Germline assignment: CDR1 SGHRS and CDR2 YFSETQ. The CDR3 loop spans 18 amino acids. The DNA of the CDR3 is TGCGCCAGCAGCTTGGCCCCAATACTAGCGGGGGGCACAGATACGCAGTATTTT. It yields the protein CASSLAPILAGGTDTQYF. Looking up the rest from reference TRBV5-1 and TRBJ2-3 gives the full variable domain: KAGVTQTPRYLIKTRGQQVTLSCSPISGHRSVSWYQQTPGQGLQFLFEYFSETQRNKGNFPGRFSGRQFSNSRSEMNVSTLELGDSALYLCASSLAPILAGGTDTQYFGPGTRLTVL.

The rearrangement joins TRBV18 to TRBJ2-7; TRBD1 might be the D (6 bases). The last part of the DNA fits TRBJ2-5 better; the J call may be wrong. This CDR3 is built from 14 residues. Germline CDR1 reads KGHSH; CDR2 reads LQKENI. The CDR3: CASSLQGFEGTQYF. The DNA of the CDR3 is TGTGCCAGCTCACTACAGGGATTCGAGGGGACCCAGTACTTC.

This clonotype showed up just once. One end of the junction varies from germline; a read error may be responsible. CDR3 residues: CASSKGGGEETQYF. The DNA of the CDR3 is TGCGCCAGCAGCAAGGGAGGGGGGGAAGAGACCCAGTACTTC. The genes are TRBV6-2 or TRBV6-3 and TRBJ2-7, with D tentatively TRBD2 (7 bases). The DNA end is a closer match to TRBJ2-5, so the J assignment may be wrong. The CDR3 loop spans 14 amino acids. The germline gives CDR1 MNHEY, CDR2 SVGEGT.

This clonotype appeared a few times. The gene calls are TRBV7-9 and TRBJ1-4; no firm D call. Trimming stripped 5 bases from V and 5 bases from J, with 9 bases between. This CDR3 is built from 13 residues. The germline gives CDR1 SEHNR, CDR2 FQNEAQ (reference sequence). Written as DNA, the CDR3 is TGTGCCAGCAGCATAAACAGCAATGAAAAACTGTTTTTT. As protein: CASSINSNEKLFF.

This clonotype was detected once. The genes are TRBV20-1 and TRBJ2-3; 10 nucleotides align to TRBD2. The germline CDR1 and CDR2 sequences are DFQATT and SNEGSKA (reference sequence). J lost 0 bases, V lost 6 bases, and 6 bases had no gene match. The CDR3 has 15 amino acids. As DNA, the CDR3 is TGCAGTGCAACAGGACTAGCGGTGAGCACAGATACGCAGTATTTT. Amino acid sequence: CSATGLAVSTDTQYF.

The rearrangement uses TRBV20-1 and TRBJ1-6, with 7 bases lining up with TRBD1. Germline-derived CDR1 and CDR2 are DFQATT and SNEGSKA (reference sequence). With V trimmed by 3 bases and J by 4 bases, 6 bases remained unmatched. The CDR3 is made up of 15 amino acids. CDR3 nucleotide sequence: TGCAGTGCTAGTGACAGGGCCCTTTATAATTCACCCCTCCACTTT. Its translation: CSASDRALYNSPLHF.

The DNA of the CDR3 is TGTGCCAGCAGCCCTGGAGCGAATCAGCCCCAGCATTTT. It yields the protein CASSPGANQPQHF. The J gene is TRBJ1-5, the V gene TRBV3-1; D not resolved. From germline, CDR1 is LGHDT and CDR2 YNNKEL (reference sequence). The V end was cut by 4 bases, the J end by 4 bases, with 8 bases between. The CDR3 spans 13 residues. Full variable domain (remainder filled in from reference TRBV3-1 and TRBJ1-5): DTAVSQTPKYLVTQMGNDKSIKCEQNLGHDTMYWYKQDSKKFLKIMFSYNNKELIINETVPNRFSPKSPDKAHLNLHINSLELGDSAVYFCASSPGANQPQHFGDGTRLSIL.

The V gene is TRBV18, the J gene TRBJ1-4, with D uncertain. The CDR3 has 14 amino acids. V lost 2 bases, J lost 5 bases, and 9 bases lay in between. Per the germline V gene, CDR1 is KGHSH and CDR2 is LQKENI. The CDR3 region has the DNA TGTGCCAGCTCACCAGGGGAGGGAAATGAAAAACTGTTTTTT. Its protein is CASSPGEGNEKLFF.

The chain joins TRBV6-1 to TRBJ2-5, with D perhaps matching TRBD1 or TRBD2 (5 bases each). Gene TRBJ2-7 matches the end of the DNA better, so the J call may be wrong. CDR1 is MNHNS and CDR2 is SASEGT in the germline V gene. This CDR3 contains 14 residues. The CDR3 reads CASSVEGPIYEQYF. The DNA for the CDR3 is TGTGCCAGCAGTGTTGAGGGGCCCATCTACGAGCAGTACTTC.